This T cell receptor beta chain was sequenced in a study of T-cell memory formation after mild COVID-19. V dropped 5 bases and J dropped 6 bases, with 16 bases sitting between them. Germline V CDR1 and CDR2: DFQATT, SNEGSKA (reference sequence). This CDR3 is built from 13 residues. Overall study results and limits: There was a balanced CD4/CD8 profile in clones contracting day 15 to 85, and later expanders leaned CD4+. CD4+ contracting clones were mainly CM and EM; CD8+ ones, EMRA.

Notes on this clonotype: The antigen is not known.

From the 5' RACE reads, TCRdb called clonotypes with MiXCR, one entry per CDR3 protein. The sample records fewer than 350,000 distinct CDR3 sequences, roughly 8.2% being singletons. The TCR was taken from a man between 18 and 35 years old who had mild COVID-19 (a few samples of this study predate the infection). Cell type and time point are not known. This chain links TRBV20-1 with TRBJ1-1; D perhaps matches TRBD1 (5 bases). The sample consisted of PBMCs or a T cell subset sorted from them (not recorded which). The CDR3 loop reads CSAPLGEVAEAFF. CDR3 DNA: TGCAGTGCTCCGTTAGGGGAGGTAGCTGAAGCTTTCTTT.